This T cell receptor (beta chain) is drawn from a study of blood T cell repertoires in COVID-19. Study-level information: Nucleic acid was either cDNA or gDNA, and it came from T cells, B-cell-depleted T cells, or PBMCs.

From germline, CDR1 is SGHVS and CDR2 FQNEAQ. The CDR3 spans 17 residues. After removal of 2 bases from V and 4 bases from J, the junction contained 9 bases not matched to a gene. The assay was immunoSEQ multiplex PCR, and TCRdb's table has in-frame clones only and misses some. The sample shows about 59,000 clones, approximately 80% of them seen only once. The TCR comes from a human donor in a cohort sampled during active COVID-19. Sequencing input: peripheral blood. The chain has TRBV7-8 and TRBJ2-2, with TRBD1 matching 8 bases. The CDR3, as DNA: TGTGCCAGCAGCTTACCAGCAGGGGGCGCAAGCACCGGGGAGCTGTTTTTT. Encoded protein: CASSLPAGGASTGELFF.